This TCR beta chain was observed in a study of blood T cells in healthy people across ages (dated by TCRdb to 2015 to 2017). Regarding the research as a whole: In model experiments, template switching captured roughly one uniquely barcoded TCR beta cDNA molecule for every two T cells. Age-related changes in TCR beta repertoire diversity were measured in the study by deep sequencing normalized with unique cDNA molecular identifiers. The donors were split into four age groups: young (average 16 years), middle-aged (nearly 40), aged (approximately 60) and long-lived (approximately 89). Using the same blood draw, the study looked at two additional independent replicas of 1 million unique cDNA reads for two donors, one aged 18 to 30 and the other aged 80 or older.

Per the germline V gene (reference sequence), DFQATT is the CDR1 and SNEGSKA is the CDR2. Compared with germline, V lacks 3 bases and J lacks 3 bases; bases without a gene match: 5. The CDR3 runs 13 amino acids, cysteine and phenylalanine included. Just CDR3 DNA is preserved here, 39 bases in frame from base 1. This clonotype was seen only a few times. Its antigen remains unidentified. No base-level quality is on record; no much larger clone is a single base apart. Receptors were amplified or captured by 5' RACE. TCRdb lists the instrument as Illumina HiSeq 2500. A second roughly 6 to 12 cycle PCR used a sample-barcoded 5' primer and a J-beta primer mix. A template-switch 5' adaptor carrying 12 random nucleotides introduced a unique molecular identifier onto each TCR beta cDNA molecule. Each sample yielded at least 3 million CDR3-containing paired-end reads. All of the RNA was converted into first-strand cDNA using the Mint cDNA synthesis kit, with a TRBC-specific oligonucleotide serving as the primer. All cDNA was treated with uracil-DNA glycosylase and then went through a first 18-cycle PCR with the universal primers M1SS and BC2_uni_R. The published analysis was carried out like this. Normalization of each sample was performed by random selection of 1 million high-quality reads, each carrying a distinct molecular identifier. Reads with shared molecular identifiers were discarded instead of being binned into consensus sequences. MiTCR, with a Q25 quality threshold and the strictest error-elimination algorithm, was used for CDR3 identification, clonotype clustering and error correction. Lower-bound total TCR beta diversity was estimated with a nonparametric unseen species model using Euler transformation. TCRdb reworked the public reads: Q25 trimming with fastp, MiXCR clone assembly, productive beta chains retained. Rows with one shared CDR3 protein collapse into an entry with the most common genes and DNA. The V and J calls, along with clone size, are taken from TCRdb and not from the paper's own processing. Across this sample there are some 940,000 distinct CDR3 sequences, with just under 30% seen only once. 9.5% to 13% of the sample is taken by the ten largest.

The donors were 40 or so Caucasian individuals from Russia, aged roughly 6 to 100 years, who were systemically healthy. Each donor gave 9 to 10 milliliters of peripheral blood, collected into EDTA-treated Vacutainer tubes. PBMCs were isolated by Ficoll-Paque density-gradient centrifugation, with at least 6 million obtained per sample. Total RNA was extracted from PBMCs with Trizol reagent, with at least 6 micrograms obtained per sample. The percentages of naive CD45RAhigh/CD27high T cells were determined by flow cytometry on a PBMC aliquot from every donor. General conclusions and limits of the study: Estimates of total diversity from one million sequenced T cells were regarded as lower bounds and underestimates. Compared with the aged group, the long-lived group had more naive CD4+ T cells, fewer expanded clones and increased TCR diversity, a pattern suggesting age selection. Observed TCR beta diversity per million T cells fell roughly linearly with age, and a significant reduction was already apparent by age around 40. There was a strong correlation between observed TCR beta diversity and the percentage of naive T cells measured by flow cytometry. The CMV infection status of donors was not known, potentially confounding age-related changes in expanded clonotypes. Since profiling was done on bulk unsorted PBMCs, naive and antigen-experienced compartments could not be conclusively compared.

This sample was also put to use in a study of T cells of mothers and their children. Looking at the second paper: Nine systemically healthy Caucasian individuals, comprising three mothers and their six children, were included as donors. cDNA synthesis consumed the entire amount of extracted RNA, loaded at around 1.5 ug RNA in each 15 ul reaction. In the second PCR, the M1S primer introduced both the sample barcodes and 2-4 random nucleotides. More than 8.5 million TCR beta CDR3 reads were obtained from each mother, and some 3.2 million reads were obtained from each child. TCR recombination output is similarly shaped by thymic selection in related and unrelated pairs, with a minor effect exerted by inherited differences. Normalized repertoire overlap in related mother-child pairs was always slightly higher than in unrelated mother-child pairs, but the difference was never significant. With a sensitivity of 90 to 100 clones per million clonotypes, no persistent microchimeric T cell clones were detected. The study used deep NGS to compare TCR beta repertoires of mothers and children, seeking features distinguishing related mother-child pairs from unrelated individuals. Mothers averaged about 40 +/- 4 years of age and children averaged around 10 +/- 4 years. After adapters were ligated using NEBNext reagents, the libraries underwent 100+100 nt paired-end sequencing on an Illumina HiSeq 2000. To avoid cross-contamination, the mother libraries and the child libraries were prepared a month apart and sequenced in separate runs. For each donor, between about 450,000 and 2,300,000 distinct TCR beta clonotypes were identified. Naive TCR beta clonotypes were estimated from low-frequency clonotypes matched to each donor's FACS-determined naive share, without sorting.

Sequencing was performed on blood. The sequence came from a woman aged 40 to 50 in good health. The chain is encoded by TRBV20-1 joined to TRBJ2-7, with 7 middle bases fitting TRBD1. This receptor has the CDR3 CSASGGQFYEQYF. The DNA reads TGCAGTGCTAGTGGGGGACAGTTCTACGAGCAGTACTTC.